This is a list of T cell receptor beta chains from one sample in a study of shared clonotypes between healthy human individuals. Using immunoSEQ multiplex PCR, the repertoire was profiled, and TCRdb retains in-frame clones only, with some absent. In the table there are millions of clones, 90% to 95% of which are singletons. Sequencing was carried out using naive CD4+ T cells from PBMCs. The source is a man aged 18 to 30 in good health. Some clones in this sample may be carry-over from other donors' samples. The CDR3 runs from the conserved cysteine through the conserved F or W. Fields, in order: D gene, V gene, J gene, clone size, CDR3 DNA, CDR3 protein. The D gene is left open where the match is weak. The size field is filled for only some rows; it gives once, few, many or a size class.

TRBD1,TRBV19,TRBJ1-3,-,TGTGCCAGTAGTCTCAGACAGGGAGTCTCCTCTGGAAACACCATATATTTT,CASSLRQGVSSGNTIYF
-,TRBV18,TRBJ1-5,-,TGTGCCAGCTCACCCTCGGTCAGGGGTGGCAATCAGCCCCAGCATTTT,CASSPSVRGGNQPQHF
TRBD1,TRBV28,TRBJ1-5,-,TGTGCCAGCAGTTTAAACCCGACAGGGTATAGCAATCAGCCCCAGCATTTT,CASSLNPTGYSNQPQHF
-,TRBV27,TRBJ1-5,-,TGTGCCAGCAGTTCCGCGTTGTATCAGCCCCAGCATTTT,CASSSALYQPQHF
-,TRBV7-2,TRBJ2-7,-,TGTGCCACCCTCCTGAGGGCCCGCTCCTACGAGCAGTACTTC,CATLLRARSYEQYF
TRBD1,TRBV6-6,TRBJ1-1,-,TGTGCCAGCAGTGGGCCGGGACAGAATTTGAACACTGAAGCTTTCTTT,CASSGPGQNLNTEAFF
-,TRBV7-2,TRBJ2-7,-,TGTGCCAGCAGCCTCCCAGGGGGGGCCTATTACGAGCAGTACTTC,CASSLPGGAYYEQYF
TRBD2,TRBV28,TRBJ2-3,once,TGTGCCAGTCGGACTAGAGTCACAGATACGCAGTATTTT,CASRTRVTDTQYF
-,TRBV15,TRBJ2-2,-,TGTGCCACCAGCAGAGTGGACTTCACCCTCACCGGGGAGCTGTTTTTT,CATSRVDFTLTGELFF
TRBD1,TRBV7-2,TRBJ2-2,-,TGTGCCAGCAGCCCGGGGACAGCTACCGGGGAGCTGTTTTTT,CASSPGTATGELFF
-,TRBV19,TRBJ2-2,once,TGTGCCAGTAGTTGGTGGGGTGAACATCCCGGGGAGCTGTTTTTT,CASSWWGEHPGELFF
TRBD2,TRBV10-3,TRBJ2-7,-,TGTGCCATCAGTCTCCTCCCCAGCGGGGGCTACGAGCAGTACTTC,CAISLLPSGGYEQYF
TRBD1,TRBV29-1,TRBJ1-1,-,TGCAGCGTTGGTAGGGGGCGAATTGAGAACACTGAAGCTTTCTTT,CSVGRGRIENTEAFF
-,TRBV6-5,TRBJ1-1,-,TGTGCCAGCAGTTCGATGCACAGGAACACTGAAGCTTTCTTT,CASSSMHRNTEAFF
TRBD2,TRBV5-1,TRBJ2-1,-,TGCGCCAGCAGCTCCCAGGCGACTAGCGGATACAATGAGCAGTTCTTC,CASSSQATSGYNEQFF
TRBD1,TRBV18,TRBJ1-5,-,TGTGCCAGCTCACCTTCCGGGACAGAAGATCAGCCCCAGCATTTT,CASSPSGTEDQPQHF
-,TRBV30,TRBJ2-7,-,TGTGCCTGGAGTGGGTCTTACGAGCAGTACTTC,CAWSGSYEQYF
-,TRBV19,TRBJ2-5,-,TGTGCCAGTAATGGAGATGGGGAGACCCAGTACTTC,CASNGDGETQYF
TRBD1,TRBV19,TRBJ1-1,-,TGTGCCAGTAGTACCCGACAGGGTGGTGTAGTGACTGAAGCTTTCTTT,CASSTRQGGVVTEAFF
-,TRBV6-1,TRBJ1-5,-,TGTGCCAGCAGTGAACCAGGCTACAATCAGCCCCAGCATTTT,CASSEPGYNQPQHF
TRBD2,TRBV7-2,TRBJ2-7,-,TGTGCCAGCAGCAAATACGGGACTAGCGGGACCTACGAGCAGTACTTC,CASSKYGTSGTYEQYF
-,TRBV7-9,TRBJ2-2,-,TGTGCCAGCAGCTTAGGATCGACCAGGGGCACCGGGGAGCTGTTTTTT,CASSLGSTRGTGELFF
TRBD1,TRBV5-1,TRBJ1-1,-,TGCGCCAGCAGCTTCGAGGGGACAGGGATCGACACTGAAGCTTTCTTT,CASSFEGTGIDTEAFF
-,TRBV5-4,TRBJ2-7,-,TGTGCCAGCAGCTCGGGTGGACTGGGAAACGAGCAGTACTTC,CASSSGGLGNEQYF
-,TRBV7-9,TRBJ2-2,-,TGTGCCAGCAGCTTATTCACCGGGAGTTTCACCGGGGAGCTGTTTTTT,CASSLFTGSFTGELFF
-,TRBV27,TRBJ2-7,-,TGTGCCAGCACGAGGAGGAGGGAGGACAGCCCCTACGAGCAGTACTTC,CASTRRREDSPYEQYF
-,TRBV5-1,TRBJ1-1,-,TGCGCCAGCAGCTTGGACAGGGTAGGGGCTGAAGCTTTCTTT,CASSLDRVGAEAFF
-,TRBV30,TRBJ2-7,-,TGTGCCTGGAGTGCTAGCTACGAGCAGTACTTC,CAWSASYEQYF
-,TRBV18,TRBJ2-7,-,TGTGCCAGCTCGCCCAGGCGAGAGGTCTACGAGCAGTACTTC,CASSPRREVYEQYF
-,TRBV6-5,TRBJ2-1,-,TGTGCCAGCAGTCCCCCCATGGAGCAGTTCTTC,CASSPPMEQFF
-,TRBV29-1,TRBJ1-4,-,TGCAGCGTTGGTGGTGGGCTGGGTGAAAAACTGTTTTTT,CSVGGGLGEKLFF